These 18 T cell receptor beta chains originate from one sample sequenced in a study of T cells in Graves' hyperthyroidism and ophthalmopathy. It was RNA transcripts that yielded the amplified TCR beta CDR3 regions. First-round RT-PCR with HTBI primers amplified the TCR CDR3 region. Each CDR3 protein is one row after TCRdb ran MiXCR on the multiplex PCR reads. The table shows roughly 250,000 distinct CDR3 sequences, with roughly 15% occurring only once. Sequencing was carried out using blood. The receptors originated from a woman in her thirties or forties with Graves' hyperthyroidism that later progressed to Graves' ophthalmopathy.

This clonotype was seen repeatedly, ten times or more. V is TRBV10-3 and J is TRBJ1-4; D gene unclear. The CDR3 contains 12 residues. Trimming took off 3 bases at V and 6 bases at J, with 5 bases between the two ends. Germline loops: CDR1 ENHRY, CDR2 SYGVKD. In DNA form, the CDR3 reads TGTGCCATCAGTGACAGAGATGAAAAACTGTTTTTT. Its translation: CAISDRDEKLFF.

This rearrangement joins TRBV5-1 to TRBJ2-2; 10 nucleotides align to TRBD1. This CDR3 is built from 15 residues. V shed 5 bases, J shed 7 bases, and the junction held 8 bases outside the gene matches. CDR1 is SGHRS, CDR2 YFSETQ, per germline. The DNA for the CDR3 is TGCGCCAGCAGAGATGACAGGGGGCTGAGCGGGGAGCTGTTTTTT. Its protein is CASRDDRGLSGELFF.

In this sample, this clonotype turned up many times. The chain carries TRBV3-1 and TRBJ1-1; tentatively, D is TRBD1 (5 bases). The CDR3 runs 13 residues. The ends were cut back, 3 bases at V and 5 bases at J, with 10 bases in the middle. Germline CDR1 and CDR2: LGHDT and YNNKEL (reference sequence). The CDR3 sequence is CASSHEGKTEAFF. CDR3 nucleotide sequence: TGTGCCAGCAGCCACGAGGGGAAAACTGAAGCTTTCTTT.

This clonotype was detected many times. The chain carries TRBV6-1 and TRBJ1-5; the match to TRBD1 covers 9 bases. Germline trimming cut 5 bases from V and 2 bases from J; bases unmatched to any gene: 7. The germline gives CDR1 MNHNS, CDR2 SASEGT. The CDR3 spans 16 residues. CDR3 nucleotide sequence: TGTGCCAGCAGTTTTACAGGGGGCCAAGGCAATCAGCCCCAGCATTTT. Its protein is CASSFTGGQGNQPQHF.

This clonotype was seen repeatedly, ten times or more. This chain connects TRBV5-6 to TRBJ1-1; D perhaps matches TRBD1 (5 bases). V dropped 1 base and J dropped 5 bases, with 9 bases sitting between them. CDR1 is SGHDT, CDR2 YYEEEE, per germline. This CDR3 comprises 13 residues. Here the CDR3 DNA reads TGTGCCAGCAGCTTGTCGGGGCAGACTGAAGCTTTCTTT. Amino acid sequence: CASSLSGQTEAFF.

The CDR3 reads CSAIGLLAGGPTDTQYF. The CDR3 DNA is TGCAGTGCTATCGGGCTCCTAGCGGGGGGCCCCACAGATACGCAGTATTTT. The chain couples TRBV20-1 to TRBJ2-3; the match to TRBD2 covers 11 bases. This CDR3 has 17 residues. The J segment lost 2 bases and the V segment lost 4 bases, leaving 11 bases of the junction unmatched. Germline V lookup: CDR1 DFQATT, CDR2 SNEGSKA (reference sequence).

This clonotype was counted at least ten times. The genes are TRBV6-1 and TRBJ2-1; D is perhaps TRBD1 (5 bases). Germline V CDR1 and CDR2: MNHNS, SASEGT. This CDR3 comprises 15 residues. V was trimmed by 7 bases and J by 4 bases, leaving 17 bases between them. CDR3 bases: TGTGCCAGCACTAGGAACAGGCCTTATTACAATGAGCAGTTCTTC. Its protein product is CASTRNRPYYNEQFF.

This clonotype was seen many times. The J gene is TRBJ2-5, the V gene TRBV7-2; 7 bases are a match to TRBD1. Germline V CDR1 and CDR2: SGHTA, FQGNSA. The CDR3 sequence is 13 residues long. J gave up 4 bases and V 6 bases, and 5 bases lay outside the gene matches. The CDR3: CASRDRVVETQYF. In nucleotides, the CDR3 is TGTGCCAGCAGAGACAGGGTGGTAGAGACCCAGTACTTC.

This clonotype was observed many times. V and J are TRBV12-3 or TRBV12-4 and TRBJ1-1; TRBD1 matches at 8 bases. V lost 3 bases to trimming and J lost 1 base; unmatched junction nucleotides: 4. The CDR3 has 15 amino acids. CDR3 sequence: CASSLGQAWNTEAFF. The CDR3 DNA is TGTGCCAGCAGTTTGGGACAGGCGTGGAACACTGAAGCTTTCTTT.

This clonotype was seen just once. This rearrangement joins TRBV6-2 or TRBV6-3 to TRBJ2-7; 8 bases fit TRBD2. The CDR3 loop spans 16 amino acids. The V gene's germline CDR1 is MNHEY and CDR2 SVGEGT. J was trimmed by 1 base and V by 4 bases; bases with no gene match: 9. The CDR3, as DNA: TGTGCCAGCAGTTTGGGGACGCGGGAGGTTTCCTACGAGCAGTACTTC. Its translation is CASSLGTREVSYEQYF.

Many counts were recorded for this clonotype. V and J are TRBV2 and TRBJ1-5; D is uncertain. CDR3 length equals 14 residues. Trimming took 7 bases from V and 0 from J, leaving 10 bases between them. The germline V gene has CDR1 SNHLY and CDR2 FYNNEI. CDR3 amino acids: CASKPESSNQPQHF. The CDR3 nucleotides are TGTGCCAGCAAGCCCGAAAGTAGCAATCAGCCCCAGCATTTT.

This clonotype showed up just a few times. J is TRBJ2-3 and V is TRBV7-9; D is undetermined. The CDR3 consists of 13 residues. Looked up from germline, CDR1 is SEHNR and CDR2 is FQNEAQ (reference sequence). Trimming removed 5 bases at V and 3 bases at J, with 9 bases between. The CDR3 reads CASSPDPTDTQYF. For the CDR3, the DNA is TGTGCCAGCAGCCCGGACCCAACAGATACGCAGTATTTT.

The rearrangement links TRBV13 to TRBJ2-1; a weak D match, TRBD1 (6 bases). This CDR3 spans 14 amino acids. Germline CDR1 and CDR2: PRHDT and FYEKMQ (reference sequence). V shed 4 bases and J shed 5 bases, with 12 bases lying between them. CDR3 in amino acids: CASSSRDNDNEQFF. The DNA of the CDR3 is TGTGCCAGCAGCTCCCGGGACAACGACAATGAGCAGTTCTTC.

The rearrangement uses TRBV10-3 and TRBJ1-3; 7 positions agree with TRBD1. Per germline, CDR1 ENHRY and CDR2 SYGVKD. The length of the CDR3 is 15 residues. Trimming took 5 bases from V and 0 from J; bases not matched to a gene: 4. The CDR3 region is CAISTGESSGNTIYF. The DNA of the CDR3 is TGTGCCATCAGTACAGGGGAGAGCTCTGGAAACACCATATATTTT.

This clonotype was detected many times. The chain links TRBV7-3 to TRBJ2-7, with 8 bases that match TRBD1. Per germline, CDR1 SGHTA and CDR2 FQGTGA. The ends lost 0 bases at V and 2 bases at J; junction bases unmatched: 6. CDR3 length equals 16 residues. Here the CDR3 reads CASSLTSAGGTYEQYF. CDR3 bases: TGTGCCAGCAGCTTAACGTCGGCAGGGGGCACCTACGAGCAGTACTTC.

J is TRBJ1-1 and V is TRBV11-2; no firm D call. Trimming left V 2 bases short and J 4 bases short, with 8 bases between. CDR3 length: 13 amino acids. Germline loops: CDR1 SGHAT, CDR2 FQNNGV. The CDR3 reads CASSLWESTEAFF. The CDR3, as DNA: TGTGCCAGCAGCTTATGGGAGAGCACTGAAGCTTTCTTT.

This clonotype was counted ten times or more. The chain carries TRBV7-8 and TRBJ2-2, with D perhaps matching TRBD2 (6 bases). Germline CDR1 reads SGHVS; CDR2 reads FQNEAQ. V was clipped by 1 base and J by 5 bases, with 11 bases between them. The CDR3 contains 15 residues. Here the CDR3 DNA reads TGTGCCAGCAGCTTAGTCGGGAGAGGGACCGGGGAGCTGTTTTTT. This codes for CASSLVGRGTGELFF.

The V gene is TRBV9, the J gene TRBJ2-5; D is possibly TRBD1 (6 bases). This CDR3 contains 15 residues. The V and J ends lost 4 bases and 5 bases respectively, with 18 bases between them. Germline V gene sequence: CDR1 SGDLS, CDR2 YYNGEE. The CDR3 bases are TGTGCCAGCAGCCTAAGTGGGGGCGCGAGGGAGACCCAGTACTTC. Translation gives CASSLSGGARETQYF.